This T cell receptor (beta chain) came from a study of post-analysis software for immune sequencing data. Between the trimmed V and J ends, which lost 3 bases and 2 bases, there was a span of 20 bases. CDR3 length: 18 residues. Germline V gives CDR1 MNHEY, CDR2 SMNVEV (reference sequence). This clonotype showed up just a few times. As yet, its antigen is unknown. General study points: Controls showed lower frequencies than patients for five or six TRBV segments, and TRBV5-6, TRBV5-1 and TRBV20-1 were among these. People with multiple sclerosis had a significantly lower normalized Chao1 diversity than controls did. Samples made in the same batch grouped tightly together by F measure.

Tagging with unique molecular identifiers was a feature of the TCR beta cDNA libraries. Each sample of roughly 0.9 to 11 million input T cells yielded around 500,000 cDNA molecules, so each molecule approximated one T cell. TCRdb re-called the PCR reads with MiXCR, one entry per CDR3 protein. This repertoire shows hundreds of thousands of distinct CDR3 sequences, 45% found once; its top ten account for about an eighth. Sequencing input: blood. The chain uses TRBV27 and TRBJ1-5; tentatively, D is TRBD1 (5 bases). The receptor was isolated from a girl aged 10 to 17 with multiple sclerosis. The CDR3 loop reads CASSLFGVIQGRNQPQHF. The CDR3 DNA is TGTGCCAGCAGTTTGTTTGGTGTGATCCAGGGCCGCAATCAGCCCCAGCATTTT.